This T cell receptor beta chain was identified during a study of blood T cell repertoires in COVID-19. Sequencing used immunoSEQ multiplex PCR; TCRdb keeps in-frame clones, though not all of them. The sample has under 500,000 clones, around 88% seen once. The germline V and J ends were trimmed by 7 bases and 7 bases, with 10 bases remaining between them. The CDR3 spans 11 residues. Germline CDR1 MNHEY, CDR2 SVGAGI. The sample was peripheral blood. The receptor was isolated from a woman aged 25 to 39 with acute or convalescent COVID-19. The V call is TRBV6-5, the J call TRBJ1-1; D may be TRBD1 (5 bases). The CDR3 DNA sequence: TGTGCCAGCACCAGAACAGGTGAAGCTTTCTTT. Its protein product is CASTRTGEAFF.